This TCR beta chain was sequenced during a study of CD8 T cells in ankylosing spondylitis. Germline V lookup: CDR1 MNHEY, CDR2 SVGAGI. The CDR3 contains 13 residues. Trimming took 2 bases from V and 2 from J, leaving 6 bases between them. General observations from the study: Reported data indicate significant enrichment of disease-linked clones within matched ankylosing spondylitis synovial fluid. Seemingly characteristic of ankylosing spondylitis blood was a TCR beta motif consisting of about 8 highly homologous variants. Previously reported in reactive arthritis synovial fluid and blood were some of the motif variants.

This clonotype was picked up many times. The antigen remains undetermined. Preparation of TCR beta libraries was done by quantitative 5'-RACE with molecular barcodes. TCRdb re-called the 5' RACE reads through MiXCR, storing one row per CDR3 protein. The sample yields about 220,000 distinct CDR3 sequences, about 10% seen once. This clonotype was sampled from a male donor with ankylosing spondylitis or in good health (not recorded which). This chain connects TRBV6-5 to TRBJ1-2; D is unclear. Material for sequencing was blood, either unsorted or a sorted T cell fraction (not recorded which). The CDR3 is CASSYGGNYGYTF. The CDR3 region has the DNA TGTGCCAGCAGTTACGGCGGAAACTATGGCTACACCTTC.